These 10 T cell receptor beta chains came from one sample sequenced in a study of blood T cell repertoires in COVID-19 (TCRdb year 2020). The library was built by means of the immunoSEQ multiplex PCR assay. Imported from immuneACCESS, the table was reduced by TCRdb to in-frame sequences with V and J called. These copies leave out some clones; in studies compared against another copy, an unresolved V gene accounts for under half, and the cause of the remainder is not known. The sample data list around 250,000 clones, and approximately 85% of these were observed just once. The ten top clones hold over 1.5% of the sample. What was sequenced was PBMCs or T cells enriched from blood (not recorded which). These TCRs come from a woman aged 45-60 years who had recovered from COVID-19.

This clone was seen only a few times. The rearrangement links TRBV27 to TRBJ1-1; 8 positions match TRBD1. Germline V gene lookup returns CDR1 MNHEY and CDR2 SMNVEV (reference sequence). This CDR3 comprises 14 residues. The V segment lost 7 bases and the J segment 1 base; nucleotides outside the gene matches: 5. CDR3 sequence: CASNRQGPNTEAFF. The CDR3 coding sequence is TGTGCCAGCAACAGACAGGGGCCGAACACTGAAGCTTTCTTT.

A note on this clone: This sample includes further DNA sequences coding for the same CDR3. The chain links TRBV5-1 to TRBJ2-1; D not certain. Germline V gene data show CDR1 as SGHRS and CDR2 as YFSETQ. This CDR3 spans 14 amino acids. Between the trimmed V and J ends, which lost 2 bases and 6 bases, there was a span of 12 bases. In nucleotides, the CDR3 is TGCGCCAGCAGCTTAACCACTACCAGCAATGAGCAGTTCTTC. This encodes CASSLTTTSNEQFF.

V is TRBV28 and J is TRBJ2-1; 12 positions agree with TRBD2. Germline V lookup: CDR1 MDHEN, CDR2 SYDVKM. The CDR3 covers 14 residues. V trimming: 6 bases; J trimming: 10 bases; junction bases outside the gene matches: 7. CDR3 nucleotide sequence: TGTGCCAGCAGATCTGGACTAGCGGGACGAGAGCAGTTCTTC. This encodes CASRSGLAGREQFF.

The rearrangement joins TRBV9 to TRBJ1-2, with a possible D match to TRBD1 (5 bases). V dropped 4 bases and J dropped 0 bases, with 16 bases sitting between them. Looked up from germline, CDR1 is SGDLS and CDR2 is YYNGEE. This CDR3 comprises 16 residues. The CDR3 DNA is TGTGCCAGCAGCCTTGGTCCTCAAGGGGCTAACTATGGCTACACCTTC. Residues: CASSLGPQGANYGYTF.

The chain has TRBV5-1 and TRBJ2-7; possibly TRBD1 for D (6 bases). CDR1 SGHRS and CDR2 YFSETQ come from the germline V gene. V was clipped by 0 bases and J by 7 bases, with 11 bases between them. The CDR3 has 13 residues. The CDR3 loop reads CASSLGQVQEQYF. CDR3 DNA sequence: TGCGCCAGCAGCTTGGGACAGGTTCAAGAGCAGTACTTC.

CDR3 coding DNA: TGCGCCAGCAGCCCTGCGGTGTACAATGAGCAGTTCTTC. It yields the protein CASSPAVYNEQFF. The rearrangement uses TRBV4-1 and TRBJ2-1; D unresolved. The CDR3 runs 13 residues. CDR1 is MGHRA and CDR2 is YSYEKL in the germline V gene. The germline V and J ends were trimmed by 4 bases and 4 bases, with 8 bases remaining between them.

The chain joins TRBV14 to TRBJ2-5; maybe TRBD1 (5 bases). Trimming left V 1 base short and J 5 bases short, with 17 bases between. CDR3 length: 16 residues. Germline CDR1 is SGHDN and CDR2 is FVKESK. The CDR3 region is CASSQGWTLNMETQYF. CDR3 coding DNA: TGTGCCAGCAGCCAAGGCTGGACACTAAACATGGAGACCCAGTACTTC.

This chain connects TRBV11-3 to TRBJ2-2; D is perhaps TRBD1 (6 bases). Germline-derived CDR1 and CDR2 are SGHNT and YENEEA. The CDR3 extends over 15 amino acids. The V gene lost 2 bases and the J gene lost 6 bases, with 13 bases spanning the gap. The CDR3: CASSLTLDSPGELFF. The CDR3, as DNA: TGTGCCAGCAGCTTAACCCTGGACAGTCCCGGGGAGCTGTTTTTT.

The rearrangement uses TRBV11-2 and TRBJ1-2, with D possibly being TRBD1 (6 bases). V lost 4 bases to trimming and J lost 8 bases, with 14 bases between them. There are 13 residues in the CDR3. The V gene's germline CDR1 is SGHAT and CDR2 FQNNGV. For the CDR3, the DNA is TGTGCCAGCAGCTCCACCACAGGGTTGGGCTACACCTTC. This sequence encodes CASSSTTGLGYTF.

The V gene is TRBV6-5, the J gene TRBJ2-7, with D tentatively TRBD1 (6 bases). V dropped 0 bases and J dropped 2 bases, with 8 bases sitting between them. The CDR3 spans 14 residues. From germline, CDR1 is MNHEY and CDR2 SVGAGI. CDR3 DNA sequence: TGTGCCAGCAGTTACTCGAAGGGGGCCTACGAGCAGTACTTC. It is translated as CASSYSKGAYEQYF.